The 19 T cell receptor beta chains presented below share a single source sample, sequenced in a study of CD8+CD57+ T cells in acquired aplastic anemia. Sequencing was done on patients that had shown CD8+CD57+ cell expansion by flow cytometry. The TCR beta profiling, which covered VDJ combination and CDR3 sequence, was carried out using genomic DNA as the template. TCRdb used MiXCR to reprocess the reads, holding one entry per CDR3 protein. The sample shows around 160,000 distinct CDR3 sequences, roughly 43% of them seen only once. Source material: sorted CD4+, CD8+, or CD8+CD57+ T cells (not recorded which) from PBMCs. The receptors shown here come from a human donor with aplastic anemia.

This clonotype was counted many times. The chain links TRBV25-1 to TRBJ2-2; 8 bases line up with TRBD1. This CDR3 has 15 residues. Losses at the gene ends were 7 bases for V and 1 base for J; bases not matched to a gene: 5. Germline CDR1 is MGHDK and CDR2 is SYGVNS. The CDR3 is CASKPGTGNTGELFF. DNA for the CDR3: TGTGCCAGCAAACCCGGGACAGGGAACACCGGGGAGCTGTTTTTT.

This clonotype was seen many times. This chain joins TRBV7-3 and TRBJ2-1, with D uncertain. Trimming removed 3 bases from V and 5 bases from J, with 5 bases in between. Per germline, CDR1 SGHTA and CDR2 FQGTGA. This CDR3 has 12 amino acids. The CDR3 spells CASSLGHNEQFF. The CDR3 DNA reads as TGTGCCAGCAGCTTGGGTCACAATGAGCAGTTCTTC.

This clonotype was seen repeatedly, ten times or more. This chain connects TRBV4-2 to TRBJ1-3; D is undetermined. The CDR3 is 16 amino acids. Trimming removed 1 base from V and 0 bases from J, with 10 bases in between. Germline V gene data show CDR1 as LGHNA and CDR2 as YNFKEQ. CDR3 region: CASSQGARTSGNTIYF. DNA of the CDR3: TGTGCCAGCAGCCAAGGGGCCAGGACCTCTGGAAACACCATATATTTT.

The chain is built from TRBV7-8 and TRBJ2-6; TRBD2 is a possible D gene (7 bases). The V end was cut by 1 base, the J end by 0 bases, with 10 bases between. CDR3 length equals 17 residues. CDR1 is SGHVS and CDR2 is FQNEAQ in the germline V gene. The CDR3 loop is CASSLGRGGSGANVLTF. CDR3 sequence (DNA): TGTGCCAGCAGCTTAGGAAGGGGGGGCTCTGGGGCCAACGTCCTGACTTTC.

J is TRBJ2-5 and V is TRBV7-9; D unclear. The V gene lost 5 bases and the J gene lost 5 bases, with 6 bases spanning the gap. This CDR3 is 11 amino acids long. Germline V gene sequence: CDR1 SEHNR, CDR2 FQNEAQ (reference sequence). The CDR3 loop reads CASSQSETQYF. The CDR3 nucleotides read TGTGCCAGCAGCCAATCGGAGACCCAGTACTTC. Looking up the rest from reference TRBV7-9 and TRBJ2-5 gives the full variable domain: DTGVSQNPRHKITKRGQNVTFRCDPISEHNRLYWYRQTLGQGPEFLTYFQNEAQLEKSRLLSDRFSAERPKGSFSTLEIQRTEQGDSAMYLCASSQSETQYFGPGTRLLVL.

This clonotype was seen repeatedly, ten times or more. J is TRBJ1-6 and V is TRBV19; D uncertain. Germline V gene lookup returns CDR1 LNHDA and CDR2 SQIVND (reference sequence). The germline V and J ends were trimmed by 0 bases and 8 bases, with 8 bases remaining between them. There are 14 residues in the CDR3. The CDR3 DNA follows: TGTGCCAGTAGTATAGACCGGGGTTATTCACCCCTCCACTTT. Protein sequence: CASSIDRGYSPLHF. Full variable domain (outside the CDR3, taken from reference TRBV19 and TRBJ1-6): DGGITQSPKYLFRKEGQNVTLSCEQNLNHDAMYWYRQDPGQGLRLIYYSQIVNDFQKGDIAEGYSVSREKKESFPLTVTSAQKNPTAFYLCASSIDRGYSPLHFGNGTRLTVT.

This sequence joins TRBV19 and TRBJ1-2; TRBD1 is a possible D gene (6 bases). This CDR3 contains 15 residues. CDR1 is LNHDA and CDR2 is SQIVND in the germline V gene (reference sequence). Trimming left V 5 bases short and J 5 bases short, with 18 bases between. The CDR3 bases are TGTGCCAGTAGTGCCGGCTCTGCAGGGGTGTATGGCTACACCTTC. Translated, it gives CASSAGSAGVYGYTF.

This clonotype was counted only a few times. The rearrangement links TRBV30 to TRBJ1-1; D gene unclear. The CDR3 length is 15 residues. The V gene lost 0 bases and the J gene lost 6 bases, with 17 bases spanning the gap. Germline V CDR1 and CDR2: GTSNPN, SVGIG (reference sequence). The CDR3 is CAWSVGRARPAEAFF. CDR3 bases: TGTGCCTGGAGTGTAGGCCGGGCTAGGCCCGCTGAAGCTTTCTTT.

The CDR3 DNA reads TGTGCCACCAGTGACTCCTGTGGGGGACAGGGGGCCCTTATGAACACTGAAGCTTTCTTT. Translated: CATSDSCGGQGALMNTEAFF. The chain is built from TRBV24-1 and TRBJ1-1; 12 nucleotides align to TRBD1. This CDR3 comprises 20 residues. Germline V gene data show CDR1 as KGHDR and CDR2 as SFDVKD. Trimming removed 4 bases from V and 0 bases from J; junction bases left unmatched: 14.

This chain links TRBV20-1 with TRBJ1-3; D not certain. V was clipped by 3 bases and J by 9 bases, with 9 bases between them. From germline, CDR1 is DFQATT and CDR2 SNEGSKA (reference sequence). The CDR3 totals 11 residues. CDR3 DNA sequence: TGCAGTGCTAGTTGGAGATCCACCATATATTTT. Translating gives CSASWRSTIYF.

This clonotype was counted a few times. The chain employs TRBV27 and TRBJ1-1; 7 nucleotides align to TRBD1. Germline V gene data show CDR1 as MNHEY and CDR2 as SMNVEV (reference sequence). The CDR3 is 15 residues long. V lost 8 bases, J lost 1 base, and 10 bases stayed unmatched. The CDR3 DNA sequence: TGTGCCAGCGGATTTTACAGGGGAGAGAACACTGAAGCTTTCTTT. Amino acids: CASGFYRGENTEAFF.

The rearrangement uses TRBV15 and TRBJ2-7; TRBD1 matches 8 bases. Germline CDR1 is LNHNV and CDR2 is YYDKDF (reference sequence). The trim removed 3 bases at V and 1 base at J, leaving 8 bases unmatched. There are 16 residues in the CDR3. The CDR3: CATSRVTGDRSYEQYF. Written as DNA, the CDR3 is TGTGCCACCAGCAGGGTGACAGGGGATAGATCCTACGAGCAGTACTTC.

This clonotype showed up many times. The rearrangement uses TRBV29-1 and TRBJ2-7; TRBD1 is a possible D gene (6 bases). Trimming left V 5 bases short and J 2 bases short, with 16 bases between. Per germline, CDR1 SQVTM and CDR2 ANQGSEA. The CDR3 consists of 14 residues. The CDR3 coding sequence is TGCAGCGTTCGAGGATCCAGGGGTACCTACGAGCAGTACTTC. Residues: CSVRGSRGTYEQYF.

This clonotype was observed many times. The chain links TRBV5-1 to TRBJ1-5, with a weak D call TRBD1 (6 bases). Germline V gene sequence: CDR1 SGHRS, CDR2 YFSETQ. Trimming removed 0 bases from V and 6 bases from J, with 13 bases in between. The CDR3 consists of 15 residues. The CDR3 loop reads CASSLDVGGAQPQHF. In DNA, the CDR3 is TGCGCCAGCAGCTTGGATGTTGGGGGGGCTCAGCCCCAGCATTTT.

This chain connects TRBV20-1 to TRBJ2-7; D assignment may be TRBD1 or TRBD2 (5 bases each). Looked up from germline, CDR1 is DFQATT and CDR2 is SNEGSKA (reference sequence). The V end lost 6 bases, the J end lost 3 bases, and 15 bases lay between the germline ends. The CDR3 contains 13 residues. CDR3 sequence: CSALSGTGYEQYF. The CDR3 coding sequence is TGCAGTGCCCTCTCCGGGACCGGCTACGAGCAGTACTTC.

Points on this clonotype: Sequence at one end of the junction differs from germline and may be a read error. The chain employs TRBV11-2 and TRBJ2-7; a possible D gene is TRBD2 (5 bases). This CDR3 is built from 13 residues. The germline V gene has CDR1 SGHAT and CDR2 FQNNGV. CDR3 sequence: CASSLEGGYGQYF. In DNA, the CDR3 is TGTGCCAGCAGCTTAGAGGGCGGGTACGGGCAGTACTTC. Full variable domain (missing parts from reference TRBV11-2 and TRBJ2-7): EAGVAQSPRYKIIEKRQSVAFWCNPISGHATLYWYQQILGQGPKLLIQFQNNGVVDDSQLPKDRFSAERLKGVDSTLKIQPAKLEDSAVYLCASSLEGGYGQYFGPGTRLTVT.

The gene calls are TRBV15 and TRBJ2-7; D may be TRBD2 (6 bases). The V and J ends lost 0 bases and 2 bases respectively, with 8 bases between them. Germline V gene sequence: CDR1 LNHNV, CDR2 YYDKDF (reference sequence). The CDR3 spans 14 residues. The DNA for the CDR3 is TGTGCCACCAGCAGAGAGGGACTCACCTACGAGCAGTACTTC. This translates into CATSREGLTYEQYF.

The chain couples TRBV10-3 to TRBJ1-5, with 8 bases that match TRBD1. Germline trimming cut 3 bases from V and 0 bases from J; bases unmatched to any gene: 4. Germline values: CDR1 ENHRY, CDR2 SYGVKD. There are 16 residues in the CDR3. The CDR3 DNA is TGTGCCATCAGTGACAGGGGGCTTGGTAGCAATCAGCCCCAGCATTTT. It translates to CAISDRGLGSNQPQHF.

The chain couples TRBV7-8 to TRBJ1-1, with D possibly being TRBD1 (5 bases). Germline V gene lookup returns CDR1 SGHVS and CDR2 FQNEAQ. The CDR3 spans 17 residues. The V and J ends lost 5 bases and 4 bases respectively, with 23 bases between them. The CDR3 spells CASSPDGTFLVGTEAFF. The CDR3 DNA reads TGTGCCAGCAGCCCCGATGGGACTTTTTTGGTAGGCACTGAAGCTTTCTTT.